This record concerns one T cell receptor beta chain sequence. The antigen remains unidentified. This entry belongs to a study of blood T cells in healthy people across ages. Study-level information: With template switching, about one barcoded beta molecule was captured per two T cells. Study-wide results and caveats: Leaving the PBMCs unsorted stopped any conclusive comparison of naive versus antigen-experienced cells.

The CDR3 is made up of 18 amino acids. Germline loops: CDR1 MDHEN, CDR2 SYDVKM. V shed 4 bases and J shed 1 base, with 22 bases lying between them. The extraction recovered at least 5.5 micrograms of total RNA per sample. A second roughly 7 to 12 cycle PCR used barcoded and J-beta primers. TCRdb itself ran the 5' RACE reads through MiXCR, one entry per CDR3 protein. This sample yields some 1.4 million distinct CDR3 sequences, of which 42% are seen a single time; 7.9% belongs to the top ten. The sample comprised blood. The rearrangement uses TRBV28 and TRBJ1-2, with D tentatively TRBD1 (6 bases). The TCR comes from a woman aged 18-35 years in good health. This CDR3 is CASSSAPRQAKFNYGYTF. The CDR3 DNA reads TGTGCCAGCAGTTCTGCCCCTCGACAGGCCAAATTTAACTATGGCTACACCTTC.